This entry features one TCR beta chain sequence. Its target is not known. This record belongs to a study of cytomegalovirus exposure and HLA in healthy donors. Study results and caveats: Being productive about 87% or about 30% of the time was typical of most TCR beta V segments in an earlier analysis. As was reported, the HLA-A and HLA-B alleles of most subjects were accurately predicted from TCR beta sequences. TCR beta chains numbering more than 150 were designated cytomegalovirus-associated.

The PCR was carried out with 60 Vbeta primers and 13 Jbeta primers. Using immunoSEQ multiplex PCR, the repertoire was profiled, and TCRdb retains in-frame clones only, with some absent. The sample shows 200,000 to 250,000 clones, under 80% of them seen only once. V shed 5 bases and J shed 6 bases, with 14 bases lying between them. CDR1 and CDR2 (germline): MNHNS, SASEGT. The CDR3 consists of 13 residues. The chain combines TRBV6-1 with TRBJ2-7; D is unresolved. Sequenced: PBMCs. This clonotype was obtained from a young woman in good health and CMV-seronegative. CDR3 sequence: CASSPGGSGEQYF. DNA for the CDR3: TGTGCCAGCAGTCCGGGTGGGTCTGGCGAGCAGTACTTC.